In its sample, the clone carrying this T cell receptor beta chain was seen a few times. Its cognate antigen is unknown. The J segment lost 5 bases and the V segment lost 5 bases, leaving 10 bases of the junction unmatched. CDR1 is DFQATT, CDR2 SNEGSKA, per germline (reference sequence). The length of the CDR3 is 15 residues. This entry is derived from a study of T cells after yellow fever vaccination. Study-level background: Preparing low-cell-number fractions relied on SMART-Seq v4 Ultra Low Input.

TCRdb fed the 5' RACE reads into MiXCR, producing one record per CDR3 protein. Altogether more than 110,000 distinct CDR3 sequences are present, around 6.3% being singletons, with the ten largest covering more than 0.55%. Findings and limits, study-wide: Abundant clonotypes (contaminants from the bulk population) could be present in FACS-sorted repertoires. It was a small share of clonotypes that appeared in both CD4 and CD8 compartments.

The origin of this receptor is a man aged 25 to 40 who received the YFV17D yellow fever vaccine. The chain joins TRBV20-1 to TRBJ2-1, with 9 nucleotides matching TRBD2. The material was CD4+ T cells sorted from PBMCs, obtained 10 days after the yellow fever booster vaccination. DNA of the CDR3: TGCAGTGCTCCCTTGACTAGCGGAAGGGACAATGAGCAGTTCTTC. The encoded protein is CSAPLTSGRDNEQFF.